This entry lists 29 T cell receptor beta chains sequenced from one sample in a study of radiation and T cells in renal cell carcinoma. Clones were read by immunoSEQ multiplex PCR, and TCRdb kept only the in-frame ones, dropping some. The table shows 100,000 to 150,000 clones, with 65% to 85% occurring only once. As to time point: blood 2 weeks post-SBRT. The treatment denotes: 15 Gy SBRT to primary tumor, nephrectomy 4 weeks later. The source was blood, collected from a patient whose treatment included radiotherapy and nephrectomy. The receptors originated from a man aged 45 to 65 with renal cell carcinoma.

CDR3 bases: TGTGCCAGCAGTAAAACCACACAGGGCGACTATGGCTACACCTTC. Translating gives CASSKTTQGDYGYTF. The rearrangement joins TRBV2 to TRBJ1-2; tentative D call: TRBD1 (6 bases). Per the germline V gene, CDR1 is SNHLY and CDR2 is FYNNEI. Trimming stripped 5 bases from V and 3 bases from J, with 16 bases between. The length of the CDR3 is 15 residues.

The V call is TRBV5-8, the J call TRBJ2-1; 9 nucleotides agree with TRBD1. Germline V gene data show CDR1 as SGHTS and CDR2 as YDEGEE. The V segment lost 5 bases and the J segment 2 bases; nucleotides outside the gene matches: 5. The CDR3 is made up of 15 amino acids. CDR3 sequence (DNA): TGTGCCAGCAGATTACAGGGGGCTGCCTACAATGAGCAGTTCTTC. It translates to CASRLQGAAYNEQFF.

The rearrangement joins TRBV4-1 to TRBJ2-2; TRBD2 aligns across 8 bases. The ends lost 4 bases at V and 5 bases at J; junction bases unmatched: 9. This CDR3 contains 16 residues. Looked up from germline, CDR1 is MGHRA and CDR2 is YSYEKL. This CDR3 is CASSLRASGRTGELFF. DNA for the CDR3: TGCGCCAGCAGCCTCCGAGCCAGCGGGAGAACCGGGGAGCTGTTTTTT.

The J gene is TRBJ2-2, the V gene TRBV6-1, with D perhaps given as TRBD1 or TRBD2 (6 bases each). Germline CDR1 MNHNS, CDR2 SASEGT. CDR3 size: 14 residues. With 8 bases removed from V and 7 bases from J, the gap between germline ends came to 17 bases. CDR3 bases: TGTGCCAGCGACCGGGGGCGGAGCGACGGGGAGCTGTTTTTT. This gives the protein CASDRGRSDGELFF.

The V call is TRBV5-1, the J call TRBJ2-3; no clear D. The CDR3 consists of 16 residues. The germline V and J ends were trimmed by 1 base and 3 bases, with 15 bases remaining between them. Germline CDR1 is SGHRS and CDR2 is YFSETQ. The CDR3 sequence: CASSLSGRHGTDTQYF. The CDR3 bases are TGCGCCAGCAGCTTGAGTGGCAGACACGGGACAGATACGCAGTATTTT.

The J gene is TRBJ2-3, the V gene TRBV2; D remains ambiguous. This CDR3 spans 15 amino acids. Germline CDR1 is SNHLY and CDR2 is FYNNEI. Trimming cost V 0 bases and J 1 base, with 8 bases left between them. CDR3 loop: CASSEAGSGTDTQYF. For the CDR3, the DNA is TGTGCCAGCAGTGAAGCTGGGTCCGGCACAGATACGCAGTATTTT.

This chain joins TRBV5-4 and TRBJ1-4; 8 bases fit TRBD1. Germline CDR1 and CDR2: SGHNT and YYREEE (reference sequence). The V segment lost 4 bases and the J segment 6 bases; nucleotides outside the gene matches: 8. The CDR3 runs 15 residues. The CDR3: CASSQNRGMYEKLFF. CDR3 nucleotides: TGTGCCAGCAGCCAAAACAGGGGGATGTATGAAAAACTGTTTTTT.

The V gene is TRBV5-1, the J gene TRBJ1-2; 11 nucleotides align to TRBD1. The V segment lost 4 bases and the J segment 3 bases; nucleotides outside the gene matches: 5. CDR3 size: 15 residues. Germline CDR1 reads SGHRS; CDR2 reads YFSETQ. The CDR3 coding sequence is TGCGCCAGCAGCCAAGGACAGGGGGCAGACTATGGCTACACCTTC. It encodes CASSQGQGADYGYTF.

This clone showed up just once. The chain is built from TRBV14 and TRBJ2-2; 11 bases fit TRBD1. The CDR3 is made up of 18 amino acids. J was trimmed by 3 bases and V by 1 base; bases with no gene match: 7. Germline loops: CDR1 SGHDN, CDR2 FVKESK. The CDR3 coding sequence is TGTGCCAGCAGCCAAGGATACGGACAGGGGGCGGACACCGGGGAGCTGTTTTTT. This gives the protein CASSQGYGQGADTGELFF.

V gene TRBV7-9 combines with J gene TRBJ2-3; 9 bases agree with TRBD2. The V gene end was trimmed by 1 base and the J gene end by 5 bases; junction bases not matched to a gene: 4. The germline V gene encodes CDR1 SEHNR and CDR2 FQNEAQ (reference sequence). The CDR3 has 15 amino acids. The CDR3 is CASSLELAGRDTQYF. In nucleotides, the CDR3 is TGTGCCAGCAGCTTAGAACTAGCGGGTAGAGATACGCAGTATTTT.

The rearrangement uses TRBV27 and TRBJ2-6, with 9 bases fitting TRBD1. The ends lost 5 bases at V and 1 base at J; junction bases unmatched: 12. The CDR3 consists of 19 residues. The germline V gene has CDR1 MNHEY and CDR2 SMNVEV (reference sequence). This chain's CDR3 is CASSLTGQGYLSGANVLTF. CDR3 nucleotides: TGTGCCAGCAGTCTAACCGGACAGGGGTACCTTTCTGGGGCCAACGTCCTGACTTTC.

The chain has TRBV7-9 and TRBJ2-1; 8 bases are shared with TRBD1. CDR3 length: 14 amino acids. CDR1 is SEHNR, CDR2 FQNEAQ, per germline (reference sequence). V shed 5 bases and J 10 bases; nucleotides not matched to a gene: 10. The CDR3 nucleotides read TGTGCCAGCAGCCATGAGACAGGGGTACGAGAGCAGTTCTTC. This gives the protein CASSHETGVREQFF.

This chain links TRBV19 with TRBJ2-5, with 10 bases lining up with TRBD2. The CDR3 runs 18 residues. Germline lookup yields CDR1 LNHDA and CDR2 SQIVND (reference sequence). V trimming: 1 base; J trimming: 0 bases; junction bases outside the gene matches: 8. CDR3 coding DNA: TGTGCCAGTAGTATAGGAACTAGCGGGAATTCGTACCAAGAGACCCAGTACTTC. Translated: CASSIGTSGNSYQETQYF.

The rearrangement links TRBV2 to TRBJ1-2; D is unclear. The CDR3 totals 12 residues. Germline V gene lookup returns CDR1 SNHLY and CDR2 FYNNEI. Trimming cost V 8 bases and J 2 bases, with 9 bases left between them. The CDR3 loop is CASADQNYGYTF. The CDR3 DNA follows: TGTGCCAGCGCGGATCAGAACTATGGCTACACCTTC.

The J gene is TRBJ1-2, the V gene TRBV11-1, with 7 bases that match TRBD1. J lost 6 bases, V lost 2 bases, and 6 bases had no gene match. Germline CDR1 SGHAT, CDR2 FQDESV (reference sequence). The CDR3 runs to 14 residues. The chain's CDR3 is CASSLNRGSNGYTF. CDR3 DNA: TGTGCCAGCAGCTTAAACAGGGGATCGAATGGCTACACCTTC.

The rearrangement uses TRBV30 and TRBJ2-2; maybe TRBD1 (6 bases). The CDR3 loop spans 15 amino acids. The germline V gene has CDR1 GTSNPN and CDR2 SVGIG (reference sequence). V lost 4 bases and J lost 8, with 20 bases in between. The chain's CDR3 is CAWKKLRQDSGELFF. CDR3 sequence (DNA): TGTGCCTGGAAGAAACTGAGACAGGACAGTGGGGAGCTGTTTTTT.

This clone has only a few counts. The rearrangement uses TRBV6-5 and TRBJ2-5, with D perhaps matching TRBD1 (6 bases). The ends were cut back, 4 bases at V and 7 bases at J, with 10 bases in the middle. Germline CDR1 MNHEY, CDR2 SVGAGI. The CDR3 is 12 residues long. CDR3 sequence (DNA): TGTGCCAGCAGTTCCCAGGGGAGGACCCAGTACTTC. This gives the protein CASSSQGRTQYF.

The chain couples TRBV29-1 to TRBJ2-1; 10 bases map to TRBD2. V dropped 7 bases and J dropped 9; count of bases not matched to a gene: 15. Germline V gives CDR1 SQVTM, CDR2 ANQGSEA. There are 15 residues in the CDR3. The CDR3 is CSAERRAGGRIEQFF. Here the CDR3 DNA reads TGCAGCGCCGAACGCCGAGCGGGGGGGCGGATTGAGCAGTTCTTC.

The chain joins TRBV4-1 to TRBJ2-3; TRBD2 matches at 10 bases. The CDR3 length is 18 residues. After removal of 4 bases from V and 6 bases from J, the junction contained 16 bases not matched to a gene. The germline V gene encodes CDR1 MGHRA and CDR2 YSYEKL. CDR3 region: CASSRATTAGGPSDTQYF. The CDR3 DNA is TGCGCCAGCAGCCGGGCCACAACAGCGGGGGGGCCCTCCGATACGCAGTATTTT.

CDR3: CASNFPREVDNEQFF. In nucleotides, the CDR3 is TGTGCCAGCAACTTTCCCAGGGAAGTGGACAATGAGCAGTTCTTC. The gene calls are TRBV2 and TRBJ2-1, with a weak D call TRBD1 (5 bases). The CDR3 length is 15 residues. The ends were cut back, 7 bases at V and 5 bases at J, with 18 bases in the middle. Germline-derived CDR1 and CDR2 are SNHLY and FYNNEI.

The chain has TRBV6-5 and TRBJ2-7; 9 nucleotides align to TRBD1. CDR1 MNHEY and CDR2 SVGAGI come from the germline V gene. CDR3 length equals 15 residues. Trimming at V came to 5 bases and at J to 5 bases, leaving 10 bases not matched to a gene. The CDR3 DNA reads TGTGCCAGCAGTGCGTCCGGGACAGGGTCCGACGAGCAGTACTTC. Its protein product is CASSASGTGSDEQYF.

J is TRBJ2-5 and V is TRBV30; D is perhaps TRBD1 (5 bases). Gene TRBJ2-7 matches the end of the DNA better, so the J call may be wrong. Looked up from germline, CDR1 is GTSNPN and CDR2 is SVGIG (reference sequence). This CDR3 is 14 amino acids long. The CDR3 reads CAWSVGTTGYEQYF. DNA of the CDR3: TGTGCCTGGAGTGTAGGCACTACAGGATACGAGCAGTACTTC.

The chain combines TRBV6-1 with TRBJ2-3, with TRBD2 matching 7 bases. Trimming cost V 11 bases and J 2 bases; bases outside gene matches: 4. This CDR3 spans 12 amino acids. Germline CDR1 reads MNHNS; CDR2 reads SASEGT. CDR3: CAARDYTDTQYF. Written as DNA, the CDR3 is TGTGCCGCACGGGACTACACAGATACGCAGTATTTT.

This chain uses TRBV11-2 with TRBJ1-2; 8 bases map to TRBD1. With 5 bases clipped from V and 2 bases from J, the junction kept 4 bases outside the gene matches. This CDR3 is built from 14 residues. The germline CDR1 and CDR2 sequences are SGHAT and FQNNGV. The CDR3 sequence is CASSRTGKNYGYTF. CDR3 DNA sequence: TGTGCCAGCAGCCGGACAGGGAAGAACTATGGCTACACCTTC. Full variable domain (rest looked up from reference TRBV11-2 and TRBJ1-2): EAGVAQSPRYKIIEKRQSVAFWCNPISGHATLYWYQQILGQGPKLLIQFQNNGVVDDSQLPKDRFSAERLKGVDSTLKIQPAKLEDSAVYLCASSRTGKNYGYTFGSGTRLTVV.

This clone occurred once. The chain links TRBV7-3 to TRBJ1-1; TRBD1 is a possible D gene (5 bases). Per germline, CDR1 SGHTA and CDR2 FQGTGA. Trimming left V 7 bases short and J 12 bases short, with 15 bases between. This CDR3 spans 11 amino acids. The CDR3 is CASTPERGTFF. CDR3 DNA: TGTGCCAGCACTCCGGAGCGGGGGACTTTCTTT.

Here the CDR3 reads CASILYGNTEAFF. The CDR3 DNA follows: TGTGCCAGCATCCTATATGGGAACACTGAAGCTTTCTTT. The genes are TRBV2 and TRBJ1-1; no reliable D call. With 7 bases removed from V and 1 base from J, the gap between germline ends came to 10 bases. The CDR3 loop spans 13 amino acids. The V gene's germline CDR1 is SNHLY and CDR2 FYNNEI. Filled out from reference TRBV2 and TRBJ1-1, the complete variable domain reads EPEVTQTPSHQVTQMGQEVILRCVPISNHLYFYWYRQILGQKVEFLVSFYNNEISEKSEIFDDQFSVERPDGSNFTLKIRSTKLEDSAMYFCASILYGNTEAFFGQGTRLTVV.

The gene calls are TRBV30 and TRBJ1-4, with TRBD1 identical over 7 bases. V trimming: 2 bases; J trimming: 6 bases; junction bases outside the gene matches: 3. The CDR3 is 13 amino acids. Germline assignment: CDR1 GTSNPN and CDR2 SVGIG (reference sequence). Written as DNA, the CDR3 is TGTGCCTGGAGTAAGGGGGCTGATGAAAAACTGTTTTTT. As protein: CAWSKGADEKLFF. Drawing the rest from reference TRBV30 and TRBJ1-4, the complete variable domain is SQTIHQWPATLVQPVGSPLSLECTVEGTSNPNLYWYRQAAGRGLQLLFYSVGIGQISSEVPQNLSASRPQDRQFILSSKKLLLSDSGFYLCAWSKGADEKLFFGSGTQLSVL.

The V gene is TRBV6-6, the J gene TRBJ1-1, with a tentative D call TRBD1 (5 bases). Germline-derived CDR1 and CDR2 are MNHNY and SVGAGI (reference sequence). This CDR3 has 15 residues. Trimming removed 3 bases from V and 4 bases from J, with 15 bases in between. The CDR3 DNA reads as TGTGCCAGCAGTTATTTTGGGGGATTGGGCACTGAAGCTTTCTTT. Protein: CASSYFGGLGTEAFF.

This chain links TRBV28 with TRBJ2-7, with 7 bases that match TRBD2. From germline, CDR1 is MDHEN and CDR2 SYDVKM. The CDR3 covers 15 residues. V was clipped by 6 bases and J by 2 bases; unmatched bases: 10. This chain's CDR3 is CASRSQAGPPYEQYF. Written as DNA, the CDR3 is TGTGCCAGCAGATCTCAAGCGGGGCCCCCCTACGAGCAGTACTTC. Full variable domain (missing parts from reference TRBV28 and TRBJ2-7): DVKVTQSSRYLVKRTGEKVFLECVQDMDHENMFWYRQDPGLGLRLIYFSYDVKMKEKGDIPEGYSVSREKKERFSLILESASTNQTSMYLCASRSQAGPPYEQYFGPGTRLTVT.